The 29 T cell receptor beta chains below come from one sample, sequenced in a study of CD8+ T cells in alopecia areata. cDNA reverse transcribed from extracted RNA served as the sequencing template. The repertoire was sequenced with immunoSEQ multiplex PCR; TCRdb's copy has only in-frame clones and lacks some. This sample yields fewer than 350,000 clones, of which 58% are seen a single time; around 1.7% belongs to the top ten. The treatment is: oral pan-JAK inhibitor, 5-10 mg twice daily. The material sequenced was CD4+ T cells sorted from blood, taken at week 24, from a patient treated with tofacitinib. The receptors come from a human donor with alopecia areata.

In this sample, this clone turned up a few times. The rearrangement joins TRBV15 to TRBJ1-5; 11 positions agree with TRBD1. The V segment lost 8 bases and the J segment 3 bases; nucleotides outside the gene matches: 12. The CDR3 spans 17 residues. Germline V gives CDR1 LNHNV, CDR2 YYDKDF (reference sequence). The CDR3 DNA follows: TGTGCCACCGGCTCCGTGCCGGGACAGGGGGACAATCAGCCCCAGCATTTT. This codes for CATGSVPGQGDNQPQHF.

On this clone itself: Other nucleotide sequences from this sample produce the same CDR3. The chain employs TRBV29-1 and TRBJ2-6; D not certain. Germline V gene sequence: CDR1 SQVTM, CDR2 ANQGSEA. This CDR3 contains 17 residues. Trimming stripped 6 bases from V and 0 bases from J, with 18 bases between. In DNA form, the CDR3 reads TGCAGCGTGAACTCCAGAGATGTAGGCTCTGGGGCCAACGTCCTGACTTTC. Residues: CSVNSRDVGSGANVLTF.

The table lists this clone with a count of one. The rearrangement uses TRBV6-5 and TRBJ1-1, with D uncertain. The V gene's germline CDR1 is MNHEY and CDR2 SVGAGI. The CDR3 loop spans 12 amino acids. Trimming cost V 8 bases and J 8 bases, with 15 bases left between them. CDR3 sequence (DNA): TGTGCCAGCGGCGATCGAATGGAGGAAGCTTTCTTT. This translates into CASGDRMEEAFF.

The rearrangement joins TRBV18 to TRBJ2-5; TRBD2 matches at 13 bases. Unmatched junction bases numbered 3, after V lost 1 base and J lost 1 base. There are 17 residues in the CDR3. Germline V gives CDR1 KGHSH, CDR2 LQKENI. DNA for the CDR3: TGTGCCAGCTCACCACTCGGACTAGCGGGGGCCCAAGAGACCCAGTACTTC. Its translation: CASSPLGLAGAQETQYF.

The V and J genes are TRBV25-1 and TRBJ2-5, with TRBD2 matching over 10 bases. V lost 2 bases to trimming and J lost 5 bases; unmatched junction nucleotides: 2. From germline, CDR1 is MGHDK and CDR2 SYGVNS. The CDR3 runs to 14 residues. DNA for the CDR3: TGTGCCAGCAGTGAAAGCGGGGGGGCGGAGACCCAGTACTTC. As protein: CASSESGGAETQYF.

This chain uses TRBV7-9 with TRBJ1-2; 9 bases are shared with TRBD1. Germline V gene sequence: CDR1 SEHNR, CDR2 FQNEAQ (reference sequence). CDR3 length equals 16 residues. Trimming cost V 1 base and J 4 bases; bases outside gene matches: 7. The CDR3 nucleotides are TGTGCCAGCAGCTTAGTGGGTCTACAGGGGGCCTATGGCTACACCTTC. Its translation is CASSLVGLQGAYGYTF. The variable domain in full, completed from reference TRBV7-9 and TRBJ1-2, reads DTGVSQNPRHKITKRGQNVTFRCDPISEHNRLYWYRQTLGQGPEFLTYFQNEAQLEKSRLLSDRFSAERPKGSFSTLEIQRTEQGDSAMYLCASSLVGLQGAYGYTFGSGTRLTVV.

The rearrangement links TRBV27 to TRBJ2-5; D is perhaps TRBD1 or TRBD2 (5 bases each). The germline CDR1 and CDR2 sequences are MNHEY and SMNVEV (reference sequence). V was cut by 3 bases and J by 7 bases, with 21 bases left in between. The CDR3 loop spans 16 amino acids. The CDR3 reads CASSFRVGTSGVTQYF. The CDR3 DNA sequence: TGTGCCAGCAGTTTCAGAGTGGGGACCTCTGGGGTGACCCAGTACTTC.

V and J are TRBV11-2 and TRBJ2-5; no clear D. This CDR3 spans 14 amino acids. Germline V gene lookup returns CDR1 SGHAT and CDR2 FQNNGV. V was clipped by 4 bases and J by 5 bases, with 14 bases between them. The CDR3 spells CASSSLFPAETQYF. For the CDR3, the DNA is TGTGCCAGCAGCTCTTTATTTCCCGCGGAGACCCAGTACTTC.

The chain combines TRBV14 with TRBJ2-7; unclear D gene. V was shortened by 1 base and J by 4 bases, with 8 bases between the two germline ends. This CDR3 has 13 amino acids. CDR1 is SGHDN, CDR2 FVKESK, per germline. The CDR3 region has the DNA TGTGCCAGCAGCCAAGGACTTTTTTACGAGCAGTACTTC. This codes for CASSQGLFYEQYF.

The V and J genes are TRBV5-1 and TRBJ2-7, with D possibly being TRBD2 (6 bases). V dropped 0 bases and J dropped 2 bases, with 9 bases sitting between them. The CDR3 loop spans 14 amino acids. In germline, CDR1 is SGHRS, CDR2 YFSETQ. CDR3 nucleotides: TGCGCCAGCAGCTTGGCCTCGGGAGCCTACGAGCAGTACTTC. Translated, it gives CASSLASGAYEQYF.

The chain carries TRBV20-1 and TRBJ2-5; D gene ambiguous. Per the germline V gene, CDR1 is DFQATT and CDR2 is SNEGSKA (reference sequence). The CDR3 length is 11 residues. Trimming took 7 bases from V and 5 from J, leaving 11 bases between them. CDR3 nucleotide sequence: TGCAGTGGTAGGCTGGGGGAGACCCAGTACTTC. Residues: CSGRLGETQYF.

This chain uses TRBV4-1 with TRBJ2-6; a possible D gene is TRBD2 (6 bases). Between the trimmed V and J ends, which lost 0 bases and 0 bases, there was a span of 6 bases. The CDR3 totals 16 residues. Germline CDR1 reads MGHRA; CDR2 reads YSYEKL. The CDR3 protein is CASSQDGSSGANVLTF. CDR3 bases: TGCGCCAGCAGCCAAGACGGGAGCTCTGGGGCCAACGTCCTGACTTTC.

The chain couples TRBV5-6 to TRBJ2-5, with 8 bases lining up with TRBD1. Trimming took 4 bases from V and 4 from J; bases not matched to a gene: 3. CDR1 and CDR2 (germline): SGHDT, YYEEEE. The length of the CDR3 is 13 residues. The CDR3 loop reads CASSIGTGETQYF. CDR3 nucleotides: TGTGCCAGCAGCATAGGGACAGGAGAGACCCAGTACTTC.

The chain employs TRBV28 and TRBJ2-5; TRBD2 matches 12 bases. The CDR3 runs to 14 residues. Germline V lookup: CDR1 MDHEN, CDR2 SYDVKM. The junction had 2 bases not matched to a gene; V was cut back by 4 bases and J by 5 bases. The CDR3 DNA follows: TGTGCCAGCAGTTCTCTAGCGGGGGGGGAGACCCAGTACTTC. This codes for CASSSLAGGETQYF.

The chain couples TRBV30 to TRBJ2-5; D possibly corresponds to TRBD1 (5 bases). Trimming cost V 2 bases and J 4 bases, with 11 bases left between them. The CDR3 sequence is 13 residues long. Per germline, CDR1 GTSNPN and CDR2 SVGIG (reference sequence). The CDR3 is CAWSLQGPETQYF. CDR3 coding DNA: TGTGCCTGGAGTCTCCAGGGTCCAGAGACCCAGTACTTC.

V usage is TRBV18 and J usage is TRBJ1-4; D is ambiguous. The germline CDR1 and CDR2 sequences are KGHSH and LQKENI. Trimming shortened V by 5 bases and J by 7 bases, and 8 bases separated the two germline ends. The CDR3 contains 12 residues. CDR3 region: CASSGNGEKLFF. The CDR3 DNA reads TGTGCCAGCTCAGGGAATGGTGAAAAACTGTTTTTT.

V gene TRBV7-2 combines with J gene TRBJ2-3; D possibly corresponds to TRBD1 (5 bases). CDR3 size: 14 residues. V dropped 5 bases and J dropped 4 bases, with 13 bases sitting between them. Germline assignment: CDR1 SGHTA and CDR2 FQGNSA. The CDR3 nucleotides read TGTGCCAGCAGCACTACGCAGACAGCAGATACGCAGTATTTT. This translates into CASSTTQTADTQYF.

In nucleotides, the CDR3 is TGTGCCTGGACTAAGGGACAGGGGATTACAGATACGCAGTATTTT. Translated: CAWTKGQGITDTQYF. This chain uses TRBV30 with TRBJ2-3; TRBD1 aligns across 10 bases. The length of the CDR3 is 15 residues. CDR1 and CDR2 (germline): GTSNPN, SVGIG (reference sequence). The trim removed 4 bases at V and 3 bases at J, leaving 7 bases unmatched.

V and J are TRBV30 and TRBJ2-1; a possible D gene is TRBD2 (6 bases). This CDR3 is built from 13 residues. Germline-derived CDR1 and CDR2 are GTSNPN and SVGIG (reference sequence). Trimming cost V 0 bases and J 7 bases, with 10 bases left between them. The CDR3 protein is CAWSVLAGNEQFF. DNA of the CDR3: TGTGCCTGGAGTGTACTAGCTGGGAATGAGCAGTTCTTC.

The chain employs TRBV7-2 and TRBJ2-5, with D possibly called TRBD1 or TRBD2 (5 bases each). Trimming took off 4 bases at V and 5 bases at J, with 17 bases between the two ends. The CDR3 runs to 15 residues. Germline V gene lookup returns CDR1 SGHTA and CDR2 FQGNSA. CDR3 coding DNA: TGTGCCAGCAGCTCATCCGGGACCCCTGCGGAGACCCAGTACTTC. Translating gives CASSSSGTPAETQYF.

This chain joins TRBV7-2 and TRBJ2-5; a possible D gene is TRBD1 (6 bases). CDR1 and CDR2 from the germline V gene are SGHTA and FQGNSA. This CDR3 has 16 amino acids. Trimming shortened V by 5 bases and J by 4 bases, and 20 bases separated the two germline ends. The CDR3 nucleotides read TGTGCCAGCAGCACCCCAGGACAGCGAGCGAGAGAGACCCAGTACTTC. As protein: CASSTPGQRARETQYF.

This clone was detected only a few times. The genes are TRBV16 and TRBJ1-1; 9 nucleotides align to TRBD1. The CDR3 totals 16 residues. CDR1 is KGHSY and CDR2 is FQNENV in the germline V gene. V was clipped by 4 bases and J by 0 bases; unmatched bases: 6. Written as DNA, the CDR3 is TGTGCCAGCAGCCCCCGGGACAGGGCTATGAACACTGAAGCTTTCTTT. It yields the protein CASSPRDRAMNTEAFF.

This rearrangement joins TRBV5-1 to TRBJ2-1, with 7 bases that match TRBD1. CDR3 length: 14 amino acids. V trimming: 4 bases; J trimming: 7 bases; junction bases outside the gene matches: 8. Germline CDR1 and CDR2: SGHRS and YFSETQ. The CDR3 sequence is CASSPKTGWNEQFF. In nucleotides, the CDR3 is TGCGCCAGCAGCCCCAAGACAGGGTGGAATGAGCAGTTCTTC. Full variable domain (remainder filled in from reference TRBV5-1 and TRBJ2-1): KAGVTQTPRYLIKTRGQQVTLSCSPISGHRSVSWYQQTPGQGLQFLFEYFSETQRNKGNFPGRFSGRQFSNSRSEMNVSTLELGDSALYLCASSPKTGWNEQFFGPGTRLTVL.

The chain links TRBV29-1 to TRBJ1-5; D gene unclear. CDR3 length: 12 amino acids. Germline-derived CDR1 and CDR2 are SQVTM and ANQGSEA. V was shortened by 3 bases and J by 4 bases, with 7 bases between the two germline ends. DNA of the CDR3: TGCAGCGTTGATAACGGGAATCAGCCCCAGCATTTT. This encodes CSVDNGNQPQHF.

This clone showed up just a few times. The chain is built from TRBV9 and TRBJ2-1; tentatively, D is TRBD2 (5 bases). V was trimmed by 4 bases and J by 10 bases, leaving 18 bases between them. CDR1 is SGDLS, CDR2 YYNGEE, per germline. The CDR3 length is 14 residues. The CDR3 DNA reads TGTGCCAGCAGCCCGAGTTCCTGGGGAGAGGAGCAGTTCTTC. It translates to CASSPSSWGEEQFF.

This clone was found a few times. The chain combines TRBV28 with TRBJ2-7, with 8 bases fitting TRBD1. The germline gives CDR1 MDHEN, CDR2 SYDVKM. This CDR3 contains 12 residues. The ends lost 8 bases at V and 8 bases at J; junction bases unmatched: 8. The CDR3, as DNA: TGTGCCAGCCACGGACAGGGTACTAAGCAGTACTTC. This gives the protein CASHGQGTKQYF.

The chain has TRBV2 and TRBJ1-2; the D gene is possibly TRBD1 (5 bases). This CDR3 comprises 14 residues. V lost 5 bases to trimming and J lost 6 bases, with 16 bases between them. CDR1 and CDR2 from the germline V gene are SNHLY and FYNNEI. The CDR3: CASSPWERGNGYTF. CDR3 DNA sequence: TGTGCCAGCAGTCCTTGGGAACGGGGGAATGGCTACACCTTC.

The genes are TRBV7-9 and TRBJ2-5; 9 positions match TRBD1. Germline V gene sequence: CDR1 SEHNR, CDR2 FQNEAQ (reference sequence). The CDR3 sequence is 14 residues long. The J segment lost 7 bases and the V segment lost 3 bases, leaving 6 bases of the junction unmatched. CDR3 in amino acids: CASSFQGQGMTQYF. CDR3 nucleotide sequence: TGTGCCAGCAGCTTCCAGGGACAGGGTATGACCCAGTACTTC.

This clone was seen a handful of times. The chain is built from TRBV5-6 and TRBJ2-3; TRBD2 agrees at 7 bases. The CDR3 sequence is 16 residues long. Germline assignment: CDR1 SGHDT and CDR2 YYEEEE. Trimming at V came to 1 base and at J to 1 base, leaving 6 bases not matched to a gene. The CDR3 DNA reads as TGTGCCAGCAGCTTGATTTCCAGCGGGGGCACAGATACGCAGTATTTT. Its translation is CASSLISSGGTDTQYF.